Shown below are 8 T cell receptor beta chains from a single sample sequenced in a study of breast tumors, draining lymph nodes, adjacent tissues (dated by TCRdb to 2016 to 2017). Lymph node samples were obtained from the axillary draining lymph nodes of breast cancer patients. The library relied on multiplex PCR. Sequencing relied on an Illumina HiSeq 2000. TCRdb's own reprocessing of the public reads used fastp at Q25 and MiXCR and kept productive beta chains. Here each entry gathers all rows of one CDR3 protein and keeps the most common genes and DNA. This sample comprises 180,000 or so distinct CDR3 sequences, around a third of them detected only once. The ten most abundant clones make up roughly 3.8% of the sample. The sample consisted of axillary lymph node tissue. The source of these receptors is a female donor with breast cancer. Some clones in this sample may be carry-over from other donors' samples.

The V gene is TRBV7-9, the J gene TRBJ1-6; D gene unclear. The CDR3 sequence is 12 residues long. Trimming left V 9 bases short and J 8 bases short, with 11 bases between. The germline gives CDR1 SEHNR, CDR2 FQNEAQ (reference sequence). The CDR3 spells CASGYSHSPLHF. The DNA for the CDR3 is TGTGCCAGTGGCTATTCCCATTCACCCCTCCACTTT.

CDR3 in DNA: TGTGCCAGCAGCCAAACAGAGGGAGAGACCCAGTACTTC. Translation gives CASSQTEGETQYF. The chain combines TRBV3-1 with TRBJ2-5, with a tentative D call TRBD2 (5 bases). This CDR3 is built from 13 residues. The V gene lost 2 bases and the J gene lost 4 bases, with 8 bases spanning the gap. Germline V CDR1 and CDR2: LGHDT, YNNKEL (reference sequence).

Many counts were recorded for this clonotype. This chain links TRBV27 with TRBJ2-5; tentatively, D is TRBD2 (6 bases). Deletions cut 3 bases from V and 5 bases from J, with 13 bases between. From germline, CDR1 is MNHEY and CDR2 SMNVEV (reference sequence). This CDR3 has 14 amino acids. DNA of the CDR3: TGTGCCAGCAGTTTTCGTCCGGGGGACGAGACCCAGTACTTC. Its protein is CASSFRPGDETQYF.

V is TRBV24-1 and J is TRBJ1-2; D not certain. The CDR3 runs to 12 residues. Germline V gives CDR1 KGHDR, CDR2 SFDVKD. The CDR3 DNA sequence: TGTGCTACCGGTGGGGTTGTCTATGGCTACACCTTC. This translates into CATGGVVYGYTF.

This clonotype has only a few counts. The CDR3 DNA sequence: TGTGCCAGCACCCAAGATTTGGGCGCGGGCTACAATGAGCAGTTCTTC. The encoded protein is CASTQDLGAGYNEQFF. The chain carries TRBV6-2 or TRBV6-3 and TRBJ2-1; the D gene is possibly TRBD2 (5 bases). Trimming shortened V by 7 bases and J by 3 bases, and 19 bases separated the two germline ends. This CDR3 has 16 residues. The germline CDR1 and CDR2 sequences are MNHEY and SVGEGT.

This clonotype appeared many times. In DNA form, the CDR3 reads TGTGCCACCAGTGACTGGACTGAGAACACCGGGGAGCTGTTTTTT. It encodes CATSDWTENTGELFF. The rearrangement joins TRBV24-1 to TRBJ2-2; TRBD2 is a possible D gene (5 bases). The V and J ends lost 4 bases and 1 base respectively, with 9 bases between them. The CDR3 has 15 residues. Germline-derived CDR1 and CDR2 are KGHDR and SFDVKD.

In the case of this clonotype: A much larger clone differs by one base, so this may be a read error. The rearrangement links TRBV5-5 to TRBJ1-6; 8 nucleotides line up with TRBD1. CDR1 SGHKS and CDR2 YYEKEE come from the germline V gene (reference sequence). V lost 4 bases and J lost 8; bases outside the gene matches: 8. This CDR3 has 15 amino acids. CDR3 bases: TGTGCCAGCAGCACGGGACAGGCGTATCATTCACCCCTCCACTTT. Translation: CASSTGQAYHSPLHF.

The V call is TRBV7-2, the J call TRBJ2-7; TRBD2 is a possible D gene (6 bases). Germline CDR1 SGHTA, CDR2 FQGNSA. Deletions cut 2 bases from V and 6 bases from J, with 14 bases between. The CDR3 length is 14 residues. The CDR3 nucleotides are TGTGCCAGCAGCTTAAAGACCGGGGGACTCGAGCAGTACTTC. Its translation is CASSLKTGGLEQYF. Based on the CDR3 plus reference TRBV7-2 and TRBJ2-7, the full variable domain is GAGVSQSPSNKVTEKGKDVELRCDPISGHTALYWYRQSLGQGLEFLIYFQGNSAPDKSGLPSDRFSAERTGGSVSTLTIQRTQQEDSAVYLCASSLKTGGLEQYFGPGTRLTVT.